The sequence of this TCR beta chain was determined in a study of OX40 agonist ivuxolimab in advanced cancers. It was autoimmune disease history or systemic immunosuppression that excluded patients. The CDR3 is 13 residues long. Germline V gives CDR1 MDHEN, CDR2 SYDVKM. The ends were cut back, 3 bases at V and 12 bases at J, with 17 bases in the middle. Assay used: immunoSEQ multiplex PCR; TCRdb lists only in-frame clones, some missing. The sample consists of roughly 67,000 clones, about nine tenths of them appearing once. The sample consisted of CD4+ or CD8+ T cells sorted from blood, taken in a trial of the OX40 agonist ivuxolimab. The chain joins TRBV28 to TRBJ1-1; D is perhaps TRBD1 (6 bases). This sequence was found in an adult with an advanced solid tumor such as melanoma, head and neck, liver or kidney cancer. The CDR3 protein is CASSFETGYVSFF. The DNA of the CDR3 is TGTGCCAGCAGTTTCGAAACAGGGTATGTCTCTTTCTTT.